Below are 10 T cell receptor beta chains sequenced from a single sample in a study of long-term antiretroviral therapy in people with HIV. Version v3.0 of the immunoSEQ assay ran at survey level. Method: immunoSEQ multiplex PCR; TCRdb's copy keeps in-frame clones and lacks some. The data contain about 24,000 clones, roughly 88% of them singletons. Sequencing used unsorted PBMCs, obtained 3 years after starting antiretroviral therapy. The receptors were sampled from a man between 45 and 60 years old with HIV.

As DNA, the CDR3 is TGTGCCAGCAGCCTCATGGGCACAGATACGCAGTATTTT. Protein product: CASSLMGTDTQYF. The rearrangement joins TRBV7-2 to TRBJ2-3; D is ambiguous. Trimming took 5 bases from V and 1 from J, leaving 7 bases between them. Germline V gives CDR1 SGHTA, CDR2 FQGNSA. The CDR3 totals 13 residues. Supplemented by reference TRBV7-2 and TRBJ2-3, the full variable domain reads GAGVSQSPSNKVTEKGKDVELRCDPISGHTALYWYRQSLGQGLEFLIYFQGNSAPDKSGLPSDRFSAERTGGSVSTLTIQRTQQEDSAVYLCASSLMGTDTQYFGPGTRLTVL.

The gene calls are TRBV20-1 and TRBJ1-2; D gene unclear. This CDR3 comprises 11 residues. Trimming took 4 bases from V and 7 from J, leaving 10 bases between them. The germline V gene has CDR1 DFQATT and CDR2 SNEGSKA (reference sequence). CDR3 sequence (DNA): TGCAGTGCTACCGGGGTGGGTGGCTACACCTTC. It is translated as CSATGVGGYTF.

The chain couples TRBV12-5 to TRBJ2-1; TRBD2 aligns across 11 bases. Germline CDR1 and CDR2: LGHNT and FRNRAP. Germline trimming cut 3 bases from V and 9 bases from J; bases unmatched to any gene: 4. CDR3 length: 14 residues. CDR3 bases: TGTGCTAGTGGTTTAGTACTAGCGGGAGTTGAGCAGTTCTTC. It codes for CASGLVLAGVEQFF.

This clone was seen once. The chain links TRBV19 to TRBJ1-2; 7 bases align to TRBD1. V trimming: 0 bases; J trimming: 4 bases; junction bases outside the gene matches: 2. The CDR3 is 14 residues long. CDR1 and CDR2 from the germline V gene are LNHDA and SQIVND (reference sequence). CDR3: CASSIEGTAYGYTF. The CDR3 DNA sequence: TGTGCCAGTAGTATAGAAGGGACAGCCTATGGCTACACCTTC. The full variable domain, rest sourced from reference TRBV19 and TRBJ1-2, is DGGITQSPKYLFRKEGQNVTLSCEQNLNHDAMYWYRQDPGQGLRLIYYSQIVNDFQKGDIAEGYSVSREKKESFPLTVTSAQKNPTAFYLCASSIEGTAYGYTFGSGTRLTVV.

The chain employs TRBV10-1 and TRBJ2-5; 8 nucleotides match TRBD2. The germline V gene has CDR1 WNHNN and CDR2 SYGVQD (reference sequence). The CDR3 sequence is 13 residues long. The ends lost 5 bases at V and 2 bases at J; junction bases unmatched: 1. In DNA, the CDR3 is TGCGCCAGCAGTACTAGCGGACAAGAGACCCAGTACTTC. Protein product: CASSTSGQETQYF.

In nucleotides, the CDR3 is TGCGCCAGCAGCCCCGCACTAGCGGGGGGTTCCTACGAGCAGTACTTC. It encodes CASSPALAGGSYEQYF. The chain uses TRBV4-3 and TRBJ2-7; 12 bases line up with TRBD2. V lost 4 bases to trimming and J lost 1 base; unmatched junction nucleotides: 5. Germline V lookup: CDR1 LGHNA, CDR2 YSLEER. This CDR3 is 16 amino acids long.

In DNA form, the CDR3 reads TGTGCTAGTGGTTTCGGACAGTCCTACGAGCAGTACTTC. Translated: CASGFGQSYEQYF. The chain links TRBV12-5 to TRBJ2-7, with D tentatively TRBD1 (6 bases). The V end was cut by 3 bases, the J end by 1 base, with 7 bases between. Germline CDR1 LGHNT, CDR2 FRNRAP. This CDR3 is built from 13 residues.

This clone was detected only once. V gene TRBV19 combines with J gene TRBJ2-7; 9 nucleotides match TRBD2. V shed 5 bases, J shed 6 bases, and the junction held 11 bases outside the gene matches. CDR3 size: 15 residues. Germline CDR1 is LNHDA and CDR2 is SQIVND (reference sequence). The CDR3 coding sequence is TGTGCCAGTAGTTCGCTAGCGGGACAAACCTCCGAGCAGTACTTC. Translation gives CASSSLAGQTSEQYF. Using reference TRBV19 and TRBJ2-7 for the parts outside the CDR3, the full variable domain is DGGITQSPKYLFRKEGQNVTLSCEQNLNHDAMYWYRQDPGQGLRLIYYSQIVNDFQKGDIAEGYSVSREKKESFPLTVTSAQKNPTAFYLCASSSLAGQTSEQYFGPGTRLTVT.

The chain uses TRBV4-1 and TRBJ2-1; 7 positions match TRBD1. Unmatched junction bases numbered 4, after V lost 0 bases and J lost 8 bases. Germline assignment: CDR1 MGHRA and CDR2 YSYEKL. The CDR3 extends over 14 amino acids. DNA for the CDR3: TGCGCCAGCAGCCAAGAAACAGGGGCAGATGAGCAGTTCTTC. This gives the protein CASSQETGADEQFF.

This CDR3 reads CSVGQGDNYEQYF. In DNA form, the CDR3 reads TGCAGCGTTGGACAGGGGGATAACTACGAGCAGTACTTC. The chain employs TRBV29-1 and TRBJ2-7; TRBD1 matches at 9 bases. The germline V gene encodes CDR1 SQVTM and CDR2 ANQGSEA. This CDR3 comprises 13 residues. V shed 4 bases and J 3 bases; nucleotides not matched to a gene: 4.